This T cell receptor (beta chain) derives from a study of T cells after yellow fever vaccination. At the level of the study: In the case of low-cell-number fractions, SMART-Seq v4 Ultra Low Input was used for preparation.

TCRdb used MiXCR to reprocess the 5' RACE reads, holding one entry per CDR3 protein. Of fewer than 450,000 distinct CDR3 sequences in the sample, around 10% are singletons; the top ten hold roughly 18%. A word on this clonotype: What it recognizes is unknown.

Per germline, CDR1 MNHEY and CDR2 SVGEGT. V was shortened by 3 bases and J by 1 base, with 10 bases between the two germline ends. The CDR3 is made up of 14 amino acids. Findings and limits, study-wide: Contamination by abundant bulk-population clonotypes could be present in FACS-sorted repertoires.

The sample was PBMCs, taken on the day of the first yellow fever vaccination. The clonotype was recovered from a man aged 18 to 29 who received the YFV17D yellow fever vaccine. J is TRBJ2-7 and V is TRBV6-2 or TRBV6-3; D not resolved. Here the CDR3 DNA reads TGTGCCAGCAGTTATGTCAGGTTATCCTACGAGCAGTACTTC. Its protein product is CASSYVRLSYEQYF.